Listed below are T cell receptor beta chains from one sample, sequenced in a study of CD8 T cells in Susac syndrome. TCRdb itself ran the immunoSEQ multiplex PCR reads through MiXCR, one entry per CDR3 protein. The sample yields about 180,000 distinct CDR3 sequences, under 97% seen once. Source material: CD4+ T cells from PBMCs. These receptors came from a human donor with multiple sclerosis. Both conserved end residues are part of each CDR3. D genes are given only for firm matches. Clone sizes are given selectively: once, few, many, or a class where the clone is expanded.

j_gene	d_gene	v_gene	abundance	CDR3nt	CDR3aa
TRBJ2-7	.	TRBV6-5	.	TGTGCCAGCAGTTACTCGCCGGCAGGGTCCGTTGGGAGAGAGCAGTACTTC	CASSYSPAGSVGREQYF
TRBJ2-1	.	TRBV6-6	.	TGTGCCAGTTACGGGCCGGGGGTAAACAATGAGCAGTTCTTC	CASYGPGVNNEQFF
TRBJ2-6	.	TRBV20-1	.	TGCAGTGCTCCCTTTACAGGCTCTGGGGCCAACGTCCTGACTTTC	CSAPFTGSGANVLTF
TRBJ2-1	.	TRBV21-1	.	TGTGCCAGCAGCGGTCACCGGGGACAGGGTAGTGAGCAGTTCTTC	CASSGHRGQGSEQFF
TRBJ2-6	.	TRBV4-3	.	TGCGCCAGCAGCCAAGATCCCGGGACCCTTAGCTCTGGGGCCAACGTCCTGACTTTC	CASSQDPGTLSSGANVLTF
TRBJ2-1	TRBD1	TRBV29-1	.	TGCAGCGGCGGACAGGGGAATGAGCAGTTCTTC	CSGGQGNEQFF
TRBJ1-4	.	TRBV18	.	TGTGCCAGCTCACCACAGAATGAAAAACTGTTTTTT	CASSPQNEKLFF
TRBJ2-1	TRBD2	TRBV30	.	TGTGCCTGGAGTAAAGGGACTACCGACAATGAGCAGTTCTTC	CAWSKGTTDNEQFF
TRBJ2-7	.	TRBV7-6	.	TGTGCCAGCAGCACTCCGACTTGGGGAGAGCAGTACTTC	CASSTPTWGEQYF
TRBJ2-5	.	TRBV3-1	.	TGTGCCAGCAGCCAAGATTTTGGTGGAAGGGACCAGTACTTC	CASSQDFGGRDQYF
TRBJ2-3	TRBD2	TRBV15	.	TGTGCCACCAGCAGTGGGGAGGTAGCGGGGGGTTCTTGGGATACGCAGTATTTT	CATSSGEVAGGSWDTQYF
TRBJ2-7	.	TRBV28	few	TGTGCCAGCAGTTTAGCGGGTCCCTACGAGCAGTACTTC	CASSLAGPYEQYF
TRBJ1-3	TRBD1	TRBV5-6	.	TGTGCCAGCGGAAGGACAGGGACTGGAAACACCATATATTTT	CASGRTGTGNTIYF
TRBJ2-3	.	TRBV15	.	TGTGCCACCAGCAGAGATCGGAGGAGCACAGATACGCAGTATTTT	CATSRDRRSTDTQYF
TRBJ2-2	.	TRBV6-5	.	TGTGCCAGCAGGGCATACGGGGAGCTGTTTTTT	CASRAYGELFF
TRBJ1-1	.	TRBV4-1	.	TGCGCCAGCAGCCACACTACAGGAATTGAAGCTTTCTTT	CASSHTTGIEAFF
TRBJ2-7	.	TRBV6-2/TRBV6-3	.	TGTGCCGCCTGGGGTCAGAACCTCTACGAGCAGTACTTC	CAAWGQNLYEQYF
TRBJ2-7	.	TRBV9	.	TGTGCCAGCAGCGTAGCGGGGACTGGGGGCGAGCAGTACTTC	CASSVAGTGGEQYF
TRBJ2-1	TRBD2	TRBV9	.	TGTGCCAGCAGCCCCTCTAGCGGGGGGGCCGGTGAGCAGTTCTTC	CASSPSSGGAGEQFF
TRBJ2-7	.	TRBV28	.	TGTGCCAGCAGTTCGACTGCGTACGGGGAGCAGTACTTC	CASSSTAYGEQYF
TRBJ2-6	.	TRBV5-1	once	TGCGCCAGCAGCCAAGAGGCGGTCTCTGGGGCCAACGTCCTGACTTTC	CASSQEAVSGANVLTF
TRBJ2-2	TRBD2	TRBV4-3	.	TGCGCCAGCAGCCCTGCTATACTAGCGGGGAACGGGGAGCTGTTTTTT	CASSPAILAGNGELFF
TRBJ2-7	TRBD1	TRBV6-6	once	TGTGCCAGCAGTTCTCCGGGACAGGAGACCTACGAGCAGTACTTC	CASSSPGQETYEQYF
TRBJ1-2	TRBD1	TRBV20-1	.	TGCAGTGCCCCCCGGACAGGGGGTTATGGCTACACCTTC	CSAPRTGGYGYTF
TRBJ2-7	.	TRBV30	.	TGTGCCTGTCGGGCAGGGGATTTAAGGCAGTACTTC	CACRAGDLRQYF
TRBJ1-2	TRBD1	TRBV7-2	.	TGTGCCAGCAGCTCCCCAGGGGGCCCTAGGTATGGCTACACCTTC	CASSSPGGPRYGYTF
TRBJ1-5	.	TRBV19	.	TGTGCCAGTATCTTTCGCCACACGGGACGGCTTAATCAGCCCCAGCATTTT	CASIFRHTGRLNQPQHF
TRBJ1-2	TRBD1	TRBV29-1	.	TGCAGCGTTGAAGGTTTAGGACAGGGCTTCTATGGCTACACCTTC	CSVEGLGQGFYGYTF
TRBJ2-1	.	TRBV12-3/TRBV12-4	once	TGTGCCAGCAGCGTCGGGGGAAGGCGCCCCAATGAGCAGTTCTTC	CASSVGGRRPNEQFF
TRBJ1-1	.	TRBV29-1	.	TGCAGCGTTGACGATGCTGGAATGAACACTGAAGCTTTCTTT	CSVDDAGMNTEAFF
TRBJ1-6	TRBD1	TRBV14	.	TGTGCCAGCAGCCAAGTGGGACAGGGTAATTCACCCCTCCACTTT	CASSQVGQGNSPLHF
TRBJ2-7	TRBD1	TRBV5-1	.	TGCGCCAGCAGCTTTTACCGGGACAGAGACGAGCAGTACTTC	CASSFYRDRDEQYF
TRBJ2-7	.	TRBV7-2	.	TGTGCCAGCAGCTCGCCGGGGAGGCCCTACGAGCAGTACTTC	CASSSPGRPYEQYF
TRBJ2-7	.	TRBV27	.	TGTGCCAGCAGTTTCCGGGGAGGGGGCTACGAGCAGTACTTC	CASSFRGGGYEQYF
TRBJ2-5	.	TRBV3-1	.	TGTGCCAGCAGCCAAGATCGCGCCGCCGAGACCCAGTACTTC	CASSQDRAAETQYF
TRBJ2-1	TRBD1	TRBV3-1	.	TGTGCCAGCAGCCATTCGGGGACAGGCTACAATGAGCAGTTCTTC	CASSHSGTGYNEQFF
TRBJ1-2	TRBD1	TRBV6-5	.	TGTGCCAGCATGGGACAGAGTTTTCGAGGCTACACCTTC	CASMGQSFRGYTF
TRBJ2-1	.	TRBV30	.	TGTGCCTGGAGAGCCCTCGGGGTATCCTACAATGAGCAGTTCTTC	CAWRALGVSYNEQFF
TRBJ1-5	.	TRBV12-3/TRBV12-4	few	TGTGCCAGCACCCTTGGCAATCAGCCCCAGCATTTT	CASTLGNQPQHF
TRBJ1-1	.	TRBV3-1	.	TGTGCCAGCAGCCAAGGACAGGCTAACACTGAAGCTTTCTTT	CASSQGQANTEAFF
TRBJ2-3	TRBD1	TRBV29-1	.	TGCAGCGTTGAGGGCGACAGGGGGCATCCAGATACGCAGTATTTT	CSVEGDRGHPDTQYF
TRBJ2-6	.	TRBV24-1	.	TGTGCCACCAGTGTTGGGGGTCGAGGGGCCAACGTCCTGACTTTC	CATSVGGRGANVLTF
TRBJ2-2	TRBD2	TRBV30	.	TGTGCCTGGAGTCCCCGGGGGGGAAGCGGGGAGCTGTTTTTT	CAWSPRGGSGELFF
TRBJ2-1	.	TRBV27	.	TGTGCCAGCACCCGGCAGTTCAGCAATGAGCAGTTCTTC	CASTRQFSNEQFF
TRBJ2-3	.	TRBV27	.	TGTGCCAGCAGCCTCGTTAGTGTCTCAAACACAGATACGCAGTATTTT	CASSLVSVSNTDTQYF
TRBJ2-1	.	TRBV5-1	.	TGCGCCAGCAGCTTACGGGGAAATAGCTTGAATGAGCAGTTCTTC	CASSLRGNSLNEQFF
TRBJ1-1	.	TRBV29-1	.	TGCAGCGTTAAAGGGGGCACTGAAGCTTTCTTT	CSVKGGTEAFF
TRBJ2-2	.	TRBV12-3/TRBV12-4	once	TGTGCCAGCAGTCGGCTTCTGACAGCGAACACCGGGGAGCTGTTTTTT	CASSRLLTANTGELFF
TRBJ1-2	TRBD1	TRBV6-1	.	TGTGCCAGCGTCCGGAGTAGGGGACAGGGGAATGGTGGCTACACCTTC	CASVRSRGQGNGGYTF
TRBJ1-1	.	TRBV21-1	.	TGTGCCAGCAGCAAAGTAAGCTTGGGGGAGAACACTGAAGCTTTCTTT	CASSKVSLGENTEAFF
TRBJ1-2	TRBD1	TRBV20-1	.	TGCAGTGCTAGAGATTGGGGGACAGCAGACTATGGCTACACCTTC	CSARDWGTADYGYTF
TRBJ2-1	TRBD1	TRBV18	.	TGTGCCAGCTCACCAGGGGACAGGGAGGAGTTCTTC	CASSPGDREEFF
TRBJ1-6	.	TRBV6-6	.	TGTGCCACCCGTATTTGGGGTGTTTCACCCCTCCACTTT	CATRIWGVSPLHF
TRBJ2-5	.	TRBV20-1	.	TGCAGTGCTAGGTTGGGGGGAGGTGAGACCCAGTACTTC	CSARLGGGETQYF
TRBJ2-1	.	TRBV18	.	TGTGCCAGCTCACCACTCAAGGGGATGGCCTACAATGAGCAGTTCTTC	CASSPLKGMAYNEQFF
TRBJ1-5	TRBD1	TRBV15	once	TGTGCCACCAGCAGAGCCGGGACAGGGCCCTTGCCCCAGCATTTT	CATSRAGTGPLPQHF
TRBJ1-1	TRBD1	TRBV5-4	.	TGTGCCAGCAGCTCCGCCGGACAGGTTAACACTGAAGCTTTCTTT	CASSSAGQVNTEAFF
TRBJ1-1	.	TRBV29-1	.	TGCAGCGTTGAGGGAACTGAAGCTTTCTTT	CSVEGTEAFF
TRBJ2-7	.	TRBV28	.	TGTGCCAGCAGTTCTGTAGGTTCTGGTGGCTACGAGCAGTACTTC	CASSSVGSGGYEQYF
TRBJ1-2	.	TRBV7-9	.	TGTGCCAGCAGCCTCTTCGGGGGCGTCTACACCTTC	CASSLFGGVYTF